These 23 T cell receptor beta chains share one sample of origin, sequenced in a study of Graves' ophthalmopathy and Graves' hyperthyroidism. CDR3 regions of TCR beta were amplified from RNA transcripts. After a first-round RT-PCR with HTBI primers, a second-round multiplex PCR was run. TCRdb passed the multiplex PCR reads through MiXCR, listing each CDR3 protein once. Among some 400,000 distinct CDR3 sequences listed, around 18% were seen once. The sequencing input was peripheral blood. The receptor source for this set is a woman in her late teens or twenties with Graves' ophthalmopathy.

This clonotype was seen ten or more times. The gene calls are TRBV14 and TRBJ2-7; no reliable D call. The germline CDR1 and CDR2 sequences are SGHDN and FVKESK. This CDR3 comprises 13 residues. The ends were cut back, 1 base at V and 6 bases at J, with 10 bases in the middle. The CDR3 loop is CASSQVGIGEQYF. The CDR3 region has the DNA TGTGCCAGCAGCCAAGTGGGGATCGGCGAGCAGTACTTC.

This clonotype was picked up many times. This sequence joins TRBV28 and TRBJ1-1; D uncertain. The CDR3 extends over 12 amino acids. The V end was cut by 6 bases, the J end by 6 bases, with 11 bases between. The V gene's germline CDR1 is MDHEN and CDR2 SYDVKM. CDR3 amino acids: CASSSTEPEAFF. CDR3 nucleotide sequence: TGTGCCAGCAGCTCCACAGAGCCTGAAGCTTTCTTT. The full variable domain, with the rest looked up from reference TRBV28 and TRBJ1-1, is DVKVTQSSRYLVKRTGEKVFLECVQDMDHENMFWYRQDPGLGLRLIYFSYDVKMKEKGDIPEGYSVSREKKERFSLILESASTNQTSMYLCASSSTEPEAFFGQGTRLTVV.

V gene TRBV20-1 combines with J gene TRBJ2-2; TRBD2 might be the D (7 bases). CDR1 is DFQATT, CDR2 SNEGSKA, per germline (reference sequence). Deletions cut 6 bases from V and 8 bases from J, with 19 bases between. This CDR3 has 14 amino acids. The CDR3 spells CSAGGYRDNGELFF. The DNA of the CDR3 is TGCAGTGCCGGGGGGTACAGGGATAATGGGGAGCTGTTTTTT.

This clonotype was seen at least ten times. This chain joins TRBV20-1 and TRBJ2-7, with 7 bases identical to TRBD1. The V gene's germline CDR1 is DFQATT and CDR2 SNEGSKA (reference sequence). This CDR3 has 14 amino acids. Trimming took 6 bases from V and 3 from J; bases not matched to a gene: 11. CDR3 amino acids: CSAKDRVFSYEQYF. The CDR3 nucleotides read TGCAGTGCCAAAGACAGGGTGTTTAGCTACGAGCAGTACTTC.

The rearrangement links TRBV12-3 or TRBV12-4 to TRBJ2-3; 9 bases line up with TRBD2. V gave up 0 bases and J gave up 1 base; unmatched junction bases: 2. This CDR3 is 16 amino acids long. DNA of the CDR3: TGTGCCAGCAGTTTAGCGTTAGCGGGGGGCACAGATACGCAGTATTTT. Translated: CASSLALAGGTDTQYF.

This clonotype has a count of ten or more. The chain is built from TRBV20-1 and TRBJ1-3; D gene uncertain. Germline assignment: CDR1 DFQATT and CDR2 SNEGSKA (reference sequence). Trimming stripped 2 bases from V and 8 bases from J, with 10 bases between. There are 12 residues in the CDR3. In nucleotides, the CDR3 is TGCAGTGCTAGAAAGATTTGGGACACCATATATTTT. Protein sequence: CSARKIWDTIYF.

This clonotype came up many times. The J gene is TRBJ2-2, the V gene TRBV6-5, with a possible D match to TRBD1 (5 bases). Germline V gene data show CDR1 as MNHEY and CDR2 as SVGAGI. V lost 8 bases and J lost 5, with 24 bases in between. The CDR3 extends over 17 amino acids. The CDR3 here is CASVTWVAGLYTGELFF. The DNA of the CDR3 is TGTGCCAGCGTTACATGGGTGGCAGGGTTATATACCGGGGAGCTGTTTTTT.

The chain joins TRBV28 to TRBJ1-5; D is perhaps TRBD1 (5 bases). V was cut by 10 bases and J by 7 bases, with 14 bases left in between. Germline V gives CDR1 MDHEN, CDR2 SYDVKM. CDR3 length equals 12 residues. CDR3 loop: CATQGAGQPQHF. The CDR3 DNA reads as TGTGCCACCCAGGGTGCGGGGCAGCCCCAGCATTTT.

The CDR3 is CASRTGTVSNQPQHF. CDR3 DNA sequence: TGTGCCAGCAGGACCGGGACGGTTAGCAATCAGCCCCAGCATTTT. The chain uses TRBV12-3 or TRBV12-4 and TRBJ1-5; tentative D call: TRBD1 (5 bases). V lost 6 bases and J lost 0, with 12 bases in between. The CDR3 spans 15 residues.

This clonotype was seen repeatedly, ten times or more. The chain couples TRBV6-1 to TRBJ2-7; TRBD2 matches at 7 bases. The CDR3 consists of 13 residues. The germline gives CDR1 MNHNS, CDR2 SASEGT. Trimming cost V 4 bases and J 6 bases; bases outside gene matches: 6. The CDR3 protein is CASSAGREGEQYF. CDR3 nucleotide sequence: TGTGCCAGCAGTGCGGGCAGGGAGGGCGAGCAGTACTTC.

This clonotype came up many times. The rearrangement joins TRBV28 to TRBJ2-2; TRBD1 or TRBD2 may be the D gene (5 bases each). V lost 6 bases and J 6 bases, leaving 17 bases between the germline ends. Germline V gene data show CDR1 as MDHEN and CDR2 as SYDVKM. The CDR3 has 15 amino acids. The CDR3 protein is CASRLLQGEPGELFF. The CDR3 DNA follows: TGTGCCAGCAGGCTCCTGCAGGGAGAGCCCGGGGAGCTGTTTTTT.

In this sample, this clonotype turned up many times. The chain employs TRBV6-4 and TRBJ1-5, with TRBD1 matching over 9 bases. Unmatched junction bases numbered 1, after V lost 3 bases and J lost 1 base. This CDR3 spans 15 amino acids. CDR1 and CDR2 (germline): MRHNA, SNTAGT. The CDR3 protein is CASSEGTGSNQPQHF. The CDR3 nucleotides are TGTGCCAGCAGTGAAGGGACAGGGAGCAATCAGCCCCAGCATTTT.

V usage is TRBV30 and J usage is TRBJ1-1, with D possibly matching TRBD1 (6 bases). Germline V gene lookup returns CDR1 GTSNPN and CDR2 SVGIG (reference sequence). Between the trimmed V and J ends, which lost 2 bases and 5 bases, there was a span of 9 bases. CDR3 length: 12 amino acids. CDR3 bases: TGTGCCTGGAGTCCGGGGGCGACTGAAGCTTTCTTT. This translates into CAWSPGATEAFF.

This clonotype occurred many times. In DNA form, the CDR3 reads TGTGCCAGCACCGTGAAAGGGACCCCCGCACATCAGCCCCAGCATTTT. The encoded protein is CASTVKGTPAHQPQHF. The chain has TRBV6-1 and TRBJ1-5, with D perhaps TRBD1 (5 bases). The germline V gene has CDR1 MNHNS and CDR2 SASEGT. The CDR3 runs 16 residues. V was pared by 7 bases and J by 5 bases, with 21 bases between.

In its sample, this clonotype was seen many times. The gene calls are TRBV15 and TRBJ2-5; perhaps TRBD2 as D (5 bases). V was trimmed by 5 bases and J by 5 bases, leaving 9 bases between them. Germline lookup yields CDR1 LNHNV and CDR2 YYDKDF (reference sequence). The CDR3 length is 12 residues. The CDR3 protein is CATSASGETQYF. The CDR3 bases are TGTGCCACCAGCGCTTCGGGGGAGACCCAGTACTTC.

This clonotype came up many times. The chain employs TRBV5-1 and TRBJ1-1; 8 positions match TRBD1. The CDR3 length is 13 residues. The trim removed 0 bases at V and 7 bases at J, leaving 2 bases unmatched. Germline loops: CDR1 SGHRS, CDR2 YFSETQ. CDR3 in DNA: TGCGCCAGCAGCTTGGAGGGGACAGGTGAAGCTTTCTTT. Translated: CASSLEGTGEAFF. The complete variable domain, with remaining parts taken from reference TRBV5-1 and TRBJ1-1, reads KAGVTQTPRYLIKTRGQQVTLSCSPISGHRSVSWYQQTPGQGLQFLFEYFSETQRNKGNFPGRFSGRQFSNSRSEMNVSTLELGDSALYLCASSLEGTGEAFFGQGTRLTVV.

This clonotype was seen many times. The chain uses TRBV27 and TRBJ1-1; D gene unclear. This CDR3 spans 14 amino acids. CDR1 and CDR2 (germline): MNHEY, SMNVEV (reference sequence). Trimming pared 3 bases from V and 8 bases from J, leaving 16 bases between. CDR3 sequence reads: CASSLSPRLIEAFF. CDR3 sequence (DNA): TGTGCCAGCAGTTTGAGCCCCAGGCTAATCGAAGCTTTCTTT.

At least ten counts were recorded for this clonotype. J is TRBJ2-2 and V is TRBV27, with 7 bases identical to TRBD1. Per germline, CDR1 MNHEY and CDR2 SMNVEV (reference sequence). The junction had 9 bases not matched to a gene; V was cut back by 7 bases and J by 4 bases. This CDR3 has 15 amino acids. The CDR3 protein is CASKEGAGVTGELFF. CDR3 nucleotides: TGTGCCAGCAAAGAGGGGGCCGGGGTCACCGGGGAGCTGTTTTTT.

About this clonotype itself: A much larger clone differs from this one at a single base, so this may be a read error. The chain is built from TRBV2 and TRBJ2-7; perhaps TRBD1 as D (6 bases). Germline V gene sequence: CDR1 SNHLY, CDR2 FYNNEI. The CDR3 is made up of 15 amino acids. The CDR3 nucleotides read TGTGCCAGCAGTGAAGAGGGGGTTTACATCTACGAGCATTACTTC. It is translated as CASSEEGVYIYEHYF.

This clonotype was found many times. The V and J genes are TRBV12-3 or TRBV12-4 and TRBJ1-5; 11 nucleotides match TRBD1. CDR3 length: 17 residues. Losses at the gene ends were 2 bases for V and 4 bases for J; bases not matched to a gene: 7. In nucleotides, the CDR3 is TGTGCCAGCAGTTTAAGTTGGGACAGGGGGTTAAATCAGCCCCAGCATTTT. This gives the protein CASSLSWDRGLNQPQHF.

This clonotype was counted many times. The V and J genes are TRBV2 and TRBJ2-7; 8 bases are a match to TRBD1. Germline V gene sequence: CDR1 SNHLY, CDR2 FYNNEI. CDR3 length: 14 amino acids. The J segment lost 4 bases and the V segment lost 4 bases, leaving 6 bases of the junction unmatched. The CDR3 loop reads CASSVGQVVYEQYF. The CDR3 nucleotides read TGTGCCAGCAGTGTGGGACAGGTGGTATACGAGCAGTACTTC.

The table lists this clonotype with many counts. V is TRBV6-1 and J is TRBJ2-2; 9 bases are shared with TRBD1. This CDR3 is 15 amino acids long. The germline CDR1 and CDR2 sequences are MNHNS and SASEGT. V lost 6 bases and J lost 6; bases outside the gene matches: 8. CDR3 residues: CASRGTGRTAGELFF. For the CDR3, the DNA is TGTGCCAGCAGGGGGACAGGGAGGACCGCCGGGGAGCTGTTTTTT.

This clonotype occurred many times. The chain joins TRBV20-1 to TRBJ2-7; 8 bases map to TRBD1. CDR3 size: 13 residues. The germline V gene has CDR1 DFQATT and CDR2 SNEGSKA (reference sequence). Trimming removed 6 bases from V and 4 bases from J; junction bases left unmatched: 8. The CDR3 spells CSALDRTGYEQYF. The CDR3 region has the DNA TGCAGTGCCCTAGATAGGACAGGGTACGAGCAGTACTTC.